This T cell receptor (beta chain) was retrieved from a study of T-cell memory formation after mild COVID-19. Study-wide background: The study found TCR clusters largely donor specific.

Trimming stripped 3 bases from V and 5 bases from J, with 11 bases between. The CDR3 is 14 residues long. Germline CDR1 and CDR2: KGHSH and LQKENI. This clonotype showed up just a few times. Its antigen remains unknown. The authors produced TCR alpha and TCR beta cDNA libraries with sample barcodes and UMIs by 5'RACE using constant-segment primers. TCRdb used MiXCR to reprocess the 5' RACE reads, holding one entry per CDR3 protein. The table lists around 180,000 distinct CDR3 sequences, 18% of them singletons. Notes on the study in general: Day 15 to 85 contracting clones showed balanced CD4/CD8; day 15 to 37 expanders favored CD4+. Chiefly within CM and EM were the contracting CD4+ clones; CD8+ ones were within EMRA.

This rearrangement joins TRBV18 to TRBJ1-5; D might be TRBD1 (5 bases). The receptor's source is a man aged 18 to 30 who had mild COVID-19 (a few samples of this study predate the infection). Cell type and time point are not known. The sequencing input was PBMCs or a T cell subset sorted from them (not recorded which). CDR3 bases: TGTGCCAGCTCACCCGGGACGGACTATCAGCCCCAGCATTTT. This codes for CASSPGTDYQPQHF. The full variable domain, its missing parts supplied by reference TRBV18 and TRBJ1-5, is NAGVMQNPRHLVRRRGQEARLRCSPMKGHSHVYWYRQLPEEGLKFMVYLQKENIIDESGMPKERFSAEFPKEGPSILRIQQVVRGDSAAYFCASSPGTDYQPQHFGDGTRLSIL.